This T cell receptor (beta chain) comes out of a study of T cell responses to AZD1222 COVID-19 vaccine (dated by TCRdb to about 2021). General notes on the study: TCR sequencing was performed for roughly 250 trial participants, of whom roughly 200 were given two doses of AZD1222 and about 25 were given two doses of MenACWY control vaccine. Trial participants were enrolled by age into subgroups of 18-55, 56-69 and 70-plus years, and around 150, 29 and 61 TCR-sequenced participants, respectively, were included in these subgroups.

Trimming at the junction amounts to 4 bases on V and 4 bases on J, and the germline ends lie 12 bases apart. The CDR3 runs 13 amino acids, cysteine and phenylalanine included. CDR3 DNA is the only sequence kept; it has 39 bases, read in frame from the first base. CDR1 and CDR2, looked up from the germline V gene, are SGHRS and YFSETQ. Sample time point, as interpreted from the label and publication: about 28 days (+/-7) after the second vaccine dose. AZD1222 recipients given second doses at about 4 weeks or at about 12 weeks were pooled, since spike-specific TCR depth and breadth were not found to differ between the two schedules. Samples from vaccinated people were obtained from the UK trials COV001 and COV002, which included a single-blind randomized controlled phase 2/3 trial of AZD1222 (ChAdOx1 nCoV-19) in healthy adults. For TCRbeta chain sequencing, PBMC samples were collected from trial participants at day 0 and at day 28 after the second dose.

The investigation overall reported the following: In the small 56-69-year group, the increase in depth fell short of significance, most likely because of low power. A significant rise in spike-specific TCR breadth and depth was observed after two AZD1222 doses relative to day 0 and relative to MenACWY recipients. Reportedly, almost half of the unique spike-specific TCRs recognized epitopes lying outside the regions that are mutated in the B.1.351 and B.1.1.7 variants. Participants were mostly white British and included more females than males, and it was suggested by the authors that clonal diversity may have been underestimated. CD4 TCRs associated with the vaccine covered the entire spike protein, and the dominant responses were in regions 160-218 and 743-854. Conclusions about previously exposed vaccinees are limited, since just six AZD1222 recipients were seropositive for SARS-CoV-2 at baseline. Because no day 14 peak-response samples were available, the repertoires could be characterized only after the peak T cell response.

The CDR3 regions of human TCRbeta chains were subjected to immunosequencing. The study's processing was this. Repertoire TCRs were matched against a reference library of SARS-CoV-2-specific TCRs generated with the MIRA antigen-specificity platform. Breadth was defined as the fraction of unique TCRs that were SARS-CoV-2-associated. Depth was defined as the fraction of total T cells that were SARS-CoV-2-associated. Each spike-specific TCR was assigned to its reactive spike region and to a CD4 or CD8 class using the MIRA data. Log10-transformed breadth and depth values were compared by one-way ANOVA with Sidak's multiple comparisons tests. The clones in this table, taken by TCRdb from immuneACCESS, are in-frame only. Not every clone is retained; where verified, under half of the shortfall comes from an unresolved V gene, and the cause of the rest is unknown. V, J and clone size derive from that table, while D and trimming were established from the DNA sequence. Here the sample has about 52,000 clones; roughly 87% occur a single time. The ten most abundant clones make up approximately 2.6% of the sample.

With regard to this clone: Its cognate antigen has yet to be identified. Base qualities are not provided; no much larger clone lies one nucleotide away.

The clonotype originates from an adult who received the AZD1222 COVID-19 vaccine. This chain is built from TRBV5-1 and TRBJ2-7; the D segment could be TRBD2, given 6 matching bases. The sample in question was peripheral blood, obtained 28 days after the second AZD1222 dose. The CDR3 in this case is CASSRDFLYEQYF. The bases read TGCGCCAGCAGCCGGGACTTCCTTTACGAGCAGTACTTC.